This TCR beta chain is from a study of blood T cell repertoires in COVID-19. TCRdb's table, derived via immunoSEQ multiplex PCR, lists solely in-frame clones and lacks some. The sample holds some 53,000 clones; about 88% are singletons and the top ten take around 5.1%. Sequences were obtained from peripheral blood. This clonotype was obtained from a man aged 60-69 years with active COVID-19.

CDR3 in DNA: TGTGCCAGCAGCCGGGAAAGCCAAAGAGAGACCCAGTACTTC. Translated: CASSRESQRETQYF. The rearrangement joins TRBV5-4 to TRBJ2-5, with a weak D call TRBD2 (5 bases). Germline V gene sequence: CDR1 SGHNT, CDR2 YYREEE (reference sequence). The CDR3 has 14 amino acids. V was clipped by 4 bases and J by 4 bases, with 14 bases between them.